This is a list of T cell receptor beta chains from one sample in a study of vaccination and CD4 T cells after COVID-19. Antigens for these TCRs are unknown. TCRdb recomputed calls from the PCR reads with MiXCR, one row per CDR3 protein. The sample holds fewer than 12,000 distinct CDR3 sequences; 64% are singletons and the top ten take 34%. Sequenced material: CD4+ T cells from blood, cultured in vitro. Receptors originate from a human donor who had recovered from COVID-19. Both conserved end residues are part of each CDR3. The order of the fields is clone size, V gene, J gene, CDR3 protein. For some rows the clone size is stated as once, few or many, or as a class when expanded; others skip it.

-	TRBV6-2/TRBV6-3	TRBJ1-6	CASSPGQGISPLHF
few	TRBV20-1	TRBJ2-2	CSARWLAGGVGELFF
-	TRBV7-8	TRBJ1-2	CASSLLKGNYGYTF
-	TRBV28	TRBJ2-1	CASSLPGTGGARFF
-	TRBV10-3	TRBJ2-5	CAISESLGLTQYF
few	TRBV20-1	TRBJ2-5	CSGADQETQYF
-	TRBV2	TRBJ1-5	CASSPDGDQPQHF
-	TRBV10-1	TRBJ2-3	CASSGFLGLASDTQYF
-	TRBV20-1	TRBJ1-1	CSARDGTHITEAFF
few	TRBV19	TRBJ1-1	CASSRTGGIGEAFF
few	TRBV7-9	TRBJ1-1	CASSSTVFEGTEAFF
-	TRBV19	TRBJ1-2	CASTKNSGPTF
-	TRBV30	TRBJ2-2	CAFARTPTGELFF
-	TRBV20-1	TRBJ2-7	CSAQPDRGTYEQYF
-	TRBV15	TRBJ1-5	CATSRGIHKTGGNQPQHF
-	TRBV7-9	TRBJ2-3	CASSFQVTQYF
few	TRBV7-2	TRBJ1-3	CASSTGPSSGNTIYF
-	TRBV6-1	TRBJ1-1	CASSLNKNTEAFF
-	TRBV19	TRBJ1-2	CASSSGPWGGYTF
-	TRBV19	TRBJ2-3	CASSAQRSTDTQYF
-	TRBV24-1	TRBJ2-1	CATSDPTPQGRRDYNEQFF
-	TRBV27	TRBJ1-2	CASSPTAGQGSYGYTF
-	TRBV20-1	TRBJ1-5	CSAGAGGAANQPQHF
-	TRBV10-1	TRBJ2-2	CASSEGNLGGPNTGELFF